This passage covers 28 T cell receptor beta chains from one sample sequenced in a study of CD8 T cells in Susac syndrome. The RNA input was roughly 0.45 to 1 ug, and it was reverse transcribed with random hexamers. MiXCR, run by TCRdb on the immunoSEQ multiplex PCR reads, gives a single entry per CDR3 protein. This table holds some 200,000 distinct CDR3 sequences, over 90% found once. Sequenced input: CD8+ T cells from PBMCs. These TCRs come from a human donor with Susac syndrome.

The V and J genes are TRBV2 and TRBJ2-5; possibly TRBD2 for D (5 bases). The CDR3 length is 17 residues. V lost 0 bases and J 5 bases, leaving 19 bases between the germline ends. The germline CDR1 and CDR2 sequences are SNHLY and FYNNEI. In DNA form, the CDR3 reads TGTGCCAGCAGTGAAGCGCCCGGGAAACCGTTCGGGGAGACCCAGTACTTC. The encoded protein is CASSEAPGKPFGETQYF.

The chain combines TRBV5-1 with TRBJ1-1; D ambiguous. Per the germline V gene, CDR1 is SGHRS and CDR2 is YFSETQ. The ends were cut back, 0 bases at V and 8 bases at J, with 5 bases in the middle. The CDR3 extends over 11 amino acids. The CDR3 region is CASSLGDEAFF. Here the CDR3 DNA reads TGCGCCAGCAGCTTGGGAGACGAAGCTTTCTTT.

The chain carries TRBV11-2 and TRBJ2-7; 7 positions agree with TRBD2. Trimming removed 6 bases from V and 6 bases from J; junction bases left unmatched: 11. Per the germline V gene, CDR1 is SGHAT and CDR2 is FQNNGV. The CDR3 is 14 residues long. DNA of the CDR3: TGTGCCAGCAGACAGCGGGGTGCATCTTTCGAGCAGTACTTC. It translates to CASRQRGASFEQYF.

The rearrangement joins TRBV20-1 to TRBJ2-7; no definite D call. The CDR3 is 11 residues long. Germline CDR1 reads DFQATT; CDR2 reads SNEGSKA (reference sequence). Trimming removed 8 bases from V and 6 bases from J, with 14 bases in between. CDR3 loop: CSLPWLREQYF. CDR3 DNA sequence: TGCAGTCTTCCTTGGCTCCGCGAGCAGTACTTC.

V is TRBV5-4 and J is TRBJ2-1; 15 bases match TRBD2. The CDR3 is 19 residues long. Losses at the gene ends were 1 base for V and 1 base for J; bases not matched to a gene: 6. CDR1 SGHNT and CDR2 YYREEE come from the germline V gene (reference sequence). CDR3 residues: CASSLRGLAGGGSYNEQFF. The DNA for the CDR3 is TGTGCCAGCAGCTTGAGGGGACTAGCGGGAGGAGGGTCCTACAATGAGCAGTTCTTC.

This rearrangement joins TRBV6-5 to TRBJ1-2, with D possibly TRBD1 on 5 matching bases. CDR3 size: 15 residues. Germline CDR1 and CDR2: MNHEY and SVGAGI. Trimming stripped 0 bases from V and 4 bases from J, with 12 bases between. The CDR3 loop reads CASSYSFGGSYGYTF. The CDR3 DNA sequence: TGTGCCAGCAGTTACTCTTTCGGGGGTAGCTATGGCTACACCTTC.

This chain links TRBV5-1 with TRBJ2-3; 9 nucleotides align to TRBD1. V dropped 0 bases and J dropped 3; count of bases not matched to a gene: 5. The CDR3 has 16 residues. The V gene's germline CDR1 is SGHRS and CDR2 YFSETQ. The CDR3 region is CASSLEQGARTDTQYF. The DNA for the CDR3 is TGCGCCAGCAGCTTGGAACAGGGGGCCAGGACAGATACGCAGTATTTT. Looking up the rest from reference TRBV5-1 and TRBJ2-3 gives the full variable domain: KAGVTQTPRYLIKTRGQQVTLSCSPISGHRSVSWYQQTPGQGLQFLFEYFSETQRNKGNFPGRFSGRQFSNSRSEMNVSTLELGDSALYLCASSLEQGARTDTQYFGPGTRLTVL.

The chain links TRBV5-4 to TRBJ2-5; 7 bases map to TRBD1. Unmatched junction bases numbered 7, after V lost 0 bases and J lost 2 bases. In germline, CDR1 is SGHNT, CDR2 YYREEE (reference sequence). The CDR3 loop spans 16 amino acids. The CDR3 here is CASSLDRDRIQETQYF. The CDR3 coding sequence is TGTGCCAGCAGCTTGGATCGGGACAGAATACAAGAGACCCAGTACTTC.

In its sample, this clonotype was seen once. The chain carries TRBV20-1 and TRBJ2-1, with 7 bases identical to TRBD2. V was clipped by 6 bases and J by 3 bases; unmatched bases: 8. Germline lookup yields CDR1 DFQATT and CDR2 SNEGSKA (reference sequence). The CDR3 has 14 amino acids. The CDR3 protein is CSAQRAGVYNEQFF. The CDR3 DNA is TGCAGTGCACAGCGGGCGGGGGTCTACAATGAGCAGTTCTTC.

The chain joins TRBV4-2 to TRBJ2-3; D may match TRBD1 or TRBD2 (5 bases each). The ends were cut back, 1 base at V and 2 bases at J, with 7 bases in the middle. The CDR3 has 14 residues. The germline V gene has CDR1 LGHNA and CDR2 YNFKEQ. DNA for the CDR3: TGTGCCAGCAGCCAAGGGGGGAACACAGATACGCAGTATTTT. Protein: CASSQGGNTDTQYF.

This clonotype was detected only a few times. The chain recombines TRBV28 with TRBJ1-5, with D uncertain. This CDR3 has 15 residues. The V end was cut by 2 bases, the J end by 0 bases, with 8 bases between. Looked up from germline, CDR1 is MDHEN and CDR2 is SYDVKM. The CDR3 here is CASSLEGSSNQPQHF. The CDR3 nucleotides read TGTGCCAGCAGTTTAGAGGGCTCTAGCAATCAGCCCCAGCATTTT.

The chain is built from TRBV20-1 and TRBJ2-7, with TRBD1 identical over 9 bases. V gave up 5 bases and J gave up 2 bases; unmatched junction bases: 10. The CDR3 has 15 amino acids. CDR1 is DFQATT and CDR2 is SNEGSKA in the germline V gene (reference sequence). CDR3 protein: CSALGLGQGTYEQYF. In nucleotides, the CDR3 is TGCAGTGCTCTCGGTCTGGGACAGGGTACCTACGAGCAGTACTTC.

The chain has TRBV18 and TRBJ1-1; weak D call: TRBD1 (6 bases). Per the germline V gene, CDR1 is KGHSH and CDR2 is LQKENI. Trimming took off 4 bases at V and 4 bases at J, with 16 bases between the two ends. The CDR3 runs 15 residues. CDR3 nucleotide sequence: TGTGCCAGCTCACAAGAAACAGGGTTGAGCACTGAAGCTTTCTTT. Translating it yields CASSQETGLSTEAFF.

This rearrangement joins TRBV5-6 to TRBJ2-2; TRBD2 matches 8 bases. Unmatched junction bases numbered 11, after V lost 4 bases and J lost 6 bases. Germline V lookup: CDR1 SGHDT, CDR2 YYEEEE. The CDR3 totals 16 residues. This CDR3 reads CASSPLGTRRSGELFF. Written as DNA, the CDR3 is TGTGCCAGCAGCCCACTTGGGACTAGAAGGTCCGGGGAGCTGTTTTTT.

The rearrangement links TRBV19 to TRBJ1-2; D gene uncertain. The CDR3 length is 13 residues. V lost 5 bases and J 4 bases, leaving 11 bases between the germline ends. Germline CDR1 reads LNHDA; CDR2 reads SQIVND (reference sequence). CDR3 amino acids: CASSHNERYGYTF. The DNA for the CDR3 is TGTGCCAGTAGTCACAACGAGCGCTATGGCTACACCTTC.

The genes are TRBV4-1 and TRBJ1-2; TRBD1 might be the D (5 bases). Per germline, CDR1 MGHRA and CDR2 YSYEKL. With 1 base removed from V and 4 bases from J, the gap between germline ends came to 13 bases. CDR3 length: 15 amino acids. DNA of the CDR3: TGCGCCAGCAGCCAAGTCCAGGGCCCCGTCTATGGCTACACCTTC. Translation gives CASSQVQGPVYGYTF.

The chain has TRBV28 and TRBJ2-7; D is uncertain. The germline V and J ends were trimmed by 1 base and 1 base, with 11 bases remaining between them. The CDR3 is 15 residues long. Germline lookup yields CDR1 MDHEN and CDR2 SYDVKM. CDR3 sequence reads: CASSLYSDPSYEQYF. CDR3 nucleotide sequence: TGTGCCAGCAGTTTATACTCGGACCCGTCCTACGAGCAGTACTTC.

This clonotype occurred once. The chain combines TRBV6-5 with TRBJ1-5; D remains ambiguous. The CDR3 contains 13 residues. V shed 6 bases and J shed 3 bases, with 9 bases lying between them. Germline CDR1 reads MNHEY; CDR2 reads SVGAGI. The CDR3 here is CASREGFNQPQHF. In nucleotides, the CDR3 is TGTGCCAGCAGGGAAGGGTTCAATCAGCCCCAGCATTTT.

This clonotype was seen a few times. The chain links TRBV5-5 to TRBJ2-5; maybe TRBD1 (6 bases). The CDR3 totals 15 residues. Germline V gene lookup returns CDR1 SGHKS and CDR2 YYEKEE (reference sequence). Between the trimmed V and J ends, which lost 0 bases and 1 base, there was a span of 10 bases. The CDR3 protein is CASSLAGRGQETQYF. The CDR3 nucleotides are TGTGCCAGCAGCTTGGCCGGCAGGGGCCAAGAGACCCAGTACTTC.

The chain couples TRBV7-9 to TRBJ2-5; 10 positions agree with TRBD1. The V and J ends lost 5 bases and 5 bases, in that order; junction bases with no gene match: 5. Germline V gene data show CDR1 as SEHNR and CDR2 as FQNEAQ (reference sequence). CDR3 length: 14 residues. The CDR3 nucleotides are TGTGCCAGCAGCCGACAGGGGGCAAAGGAGACCCAGTACTTC. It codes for CASSRQGAKETQYF.

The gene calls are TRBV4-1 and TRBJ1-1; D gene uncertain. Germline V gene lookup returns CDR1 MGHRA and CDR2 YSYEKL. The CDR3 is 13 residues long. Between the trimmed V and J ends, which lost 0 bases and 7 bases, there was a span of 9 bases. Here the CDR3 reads CASSQEIALEAFF. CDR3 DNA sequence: TGCGCCAGCAGCCAAGAGATAGCACTTGAAGCTTTCTTT.

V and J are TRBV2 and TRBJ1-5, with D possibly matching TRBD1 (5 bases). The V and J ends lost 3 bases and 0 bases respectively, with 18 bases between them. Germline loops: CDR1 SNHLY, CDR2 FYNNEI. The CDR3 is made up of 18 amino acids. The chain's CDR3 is CASSEGPNNLYSNQPQHF. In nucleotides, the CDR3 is TGTGCCAGCAGTGAGGGACCGAATAACTTATATAGCAATCAGCCCCAGCATTTT. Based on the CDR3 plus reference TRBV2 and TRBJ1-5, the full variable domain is EPEVTQTPSHQVTQMGQEVILRCVPISNHLYFYWYRQILGQKVEFLVSFYNNEISEKSEIFDDQFSVERPDGSNFTLKIRSTKLEDSAMYFCASSEGPNNLYSNQPQHFGDGTRLSIL.

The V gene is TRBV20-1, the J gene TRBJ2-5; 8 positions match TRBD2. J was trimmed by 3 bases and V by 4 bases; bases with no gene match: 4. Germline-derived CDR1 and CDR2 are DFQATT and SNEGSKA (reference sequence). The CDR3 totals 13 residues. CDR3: CSANYGGEETQYF. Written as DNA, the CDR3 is TGCAGTGCTAATTACGGGGGGGAAGAGACCCAGTACTTC.

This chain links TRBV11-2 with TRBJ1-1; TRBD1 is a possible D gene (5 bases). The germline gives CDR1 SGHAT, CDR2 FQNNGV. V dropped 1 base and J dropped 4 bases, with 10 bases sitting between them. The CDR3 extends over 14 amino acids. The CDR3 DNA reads TGTGCCAGCAGCTTAGGAAGGACACTCACTGAAGCTTTCTTT. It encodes CASSLGRTLTEAFF.

The chain's CDR3 is CASSHPQGAGNTIYF. Written as DNA, the CDR3 is TGTGCCAGCAGTCACCCCCAGGGAGCCGGAAACACCATATATTTT. This chain joins TRBV7-9 and TRBJ1-3; a weak D match, TRBD1 (5 bases). Trimming removed 6 bases at V and 4 bases at J, with 16 bases between. CDR3 length equals 15 residues. Germline CDR1 SEHNR, CDR2 FQNEAQ (reference sequence).

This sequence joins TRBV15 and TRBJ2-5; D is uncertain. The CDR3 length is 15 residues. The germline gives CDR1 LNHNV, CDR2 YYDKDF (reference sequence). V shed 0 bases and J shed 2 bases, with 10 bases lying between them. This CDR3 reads CATSRDPGGQETQYF. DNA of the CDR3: TGTGCCACCAGCAGAGATCCGGGTGGGCAAGAGACCCAGTACTTC.

The CDR3: CASSLLLRGLETQYF. The CDR3 region has the DNA TGTGCCAGCAGTTTACTTCTCCGTGGGTTAGAGACCCAGTACTTC. The rearrangement joins TRBV27 to TRBJ2-5, with D hard to call. The CDR3 sequence is 15 residues long. From germline, CDR1 is MNHEY and CDR2 SMNVEV (reference sequence). V lost 2 bases, J lost 4 bases, and 14 bases lay in between.

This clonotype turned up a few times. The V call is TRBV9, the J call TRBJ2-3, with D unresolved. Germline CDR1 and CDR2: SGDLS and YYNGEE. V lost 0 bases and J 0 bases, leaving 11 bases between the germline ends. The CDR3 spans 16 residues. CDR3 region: CASSVVGFPSTDTQYF. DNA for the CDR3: TGTGCCAGCAGCGTAGTGGGCTTTCCTAGCACAGATACGCAGTATTTT.